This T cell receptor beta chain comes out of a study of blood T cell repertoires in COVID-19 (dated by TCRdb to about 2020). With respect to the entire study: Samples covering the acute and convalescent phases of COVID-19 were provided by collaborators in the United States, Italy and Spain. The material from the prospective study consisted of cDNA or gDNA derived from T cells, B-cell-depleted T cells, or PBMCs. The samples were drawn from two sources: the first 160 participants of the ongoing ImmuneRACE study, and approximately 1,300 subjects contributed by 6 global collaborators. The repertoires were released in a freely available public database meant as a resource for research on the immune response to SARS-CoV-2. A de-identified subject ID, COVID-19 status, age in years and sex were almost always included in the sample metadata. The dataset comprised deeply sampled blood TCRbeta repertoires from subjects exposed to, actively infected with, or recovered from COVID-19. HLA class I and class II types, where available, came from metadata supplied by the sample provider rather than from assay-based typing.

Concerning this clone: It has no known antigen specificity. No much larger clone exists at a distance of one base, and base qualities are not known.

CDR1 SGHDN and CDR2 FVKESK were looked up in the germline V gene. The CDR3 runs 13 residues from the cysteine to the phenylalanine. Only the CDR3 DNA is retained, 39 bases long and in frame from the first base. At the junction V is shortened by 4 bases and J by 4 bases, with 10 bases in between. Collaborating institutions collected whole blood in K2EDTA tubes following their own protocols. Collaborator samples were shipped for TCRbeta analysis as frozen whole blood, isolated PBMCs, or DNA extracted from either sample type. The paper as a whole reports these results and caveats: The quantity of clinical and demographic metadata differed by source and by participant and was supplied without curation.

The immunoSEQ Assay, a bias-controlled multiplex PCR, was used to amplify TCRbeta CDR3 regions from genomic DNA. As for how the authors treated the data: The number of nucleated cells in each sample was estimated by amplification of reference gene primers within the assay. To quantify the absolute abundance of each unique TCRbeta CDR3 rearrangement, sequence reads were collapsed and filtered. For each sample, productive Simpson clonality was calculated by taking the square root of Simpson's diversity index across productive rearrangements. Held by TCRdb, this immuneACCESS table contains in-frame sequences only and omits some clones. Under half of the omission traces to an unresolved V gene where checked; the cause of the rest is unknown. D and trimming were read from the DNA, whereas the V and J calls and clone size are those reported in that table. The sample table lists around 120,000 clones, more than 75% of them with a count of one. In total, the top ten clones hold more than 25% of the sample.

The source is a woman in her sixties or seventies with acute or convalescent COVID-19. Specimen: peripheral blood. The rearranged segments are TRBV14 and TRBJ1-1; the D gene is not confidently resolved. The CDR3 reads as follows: CASSPNVGTEAFF. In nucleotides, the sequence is TGTGCCAGCAGCCCTAATGTTGGCACTGAAGCTTTCTTT. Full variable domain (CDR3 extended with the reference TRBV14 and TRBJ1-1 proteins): EAGVTQFPSHSVIEKGQTVTLRCDPISGHDNLYWYRRVMGKEIKFLLHFVKESKQDESGMPNNRFLAERTGGTYSTLKVQPAELEDSGVYFCASSPNVGTEAFFGQGTRLTVV.